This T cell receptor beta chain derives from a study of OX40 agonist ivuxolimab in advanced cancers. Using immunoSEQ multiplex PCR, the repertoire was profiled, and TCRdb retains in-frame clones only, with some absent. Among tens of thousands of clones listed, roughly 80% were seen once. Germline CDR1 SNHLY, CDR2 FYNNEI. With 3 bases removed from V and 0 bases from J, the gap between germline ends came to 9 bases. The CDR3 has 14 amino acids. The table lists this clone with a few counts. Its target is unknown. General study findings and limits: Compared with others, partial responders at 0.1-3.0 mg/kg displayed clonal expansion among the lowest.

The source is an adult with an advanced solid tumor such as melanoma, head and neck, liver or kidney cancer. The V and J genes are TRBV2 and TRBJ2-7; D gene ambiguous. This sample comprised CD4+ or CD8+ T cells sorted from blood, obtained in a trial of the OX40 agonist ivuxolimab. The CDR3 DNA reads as TGTGCCAGCAGTGATGGAATTAGCTCCTACGAGCAGTACTTC. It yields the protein CASSDGISSYEQYF.